A single sample gave rise to the 5 T cell receptor beta chains below, sequenced in a study of T cell responses to AZD1222 COVID-19 vaccine. The method was immunoSEQ multiplex PCR; TCRdb's version includes in-frame clones alone and lacks a portion of them. The sample includes about 73,000 clones, about 88% seen only once; the top ten take approximately 9.3%. Sample: peripheral blood, taken 28 days after the second AZD1222 dose. Receptors were obtained from an adult who received the AZD1222 COVID-19 vaccine.

This clone was picked up one time. V gene TRBV2 combines with J gene TRBJ2-1, with 14 bases that match TRBD2. The CDR3 has 16 residues. The V and J ends lost 3 bases and 8 bases, in that order; junction bases with no gene match: 6. Germline V gives CDR1 SNHLY, CDR2 FYNNEI. In DNA, the CDR3 is TGTGCCAGCAGTGACGTGGGACTAGCGGGAGAGGATGAGCAGTTCTTC. Translation gives CASSDVGLAGEDEQFF.

The chain joins TRBV7-7 to TRBJ2-5; 10 positions agree with TRBD1. Germline values: CDR1 SSHAT, CDR2 FNYEAQ (reference sequence). The V segment lost 5 bases and the J segment 5 bases; nucleotides outside the gene matches: 5. The CDR3 extends over 14 amino acids. In DNA form, the CDR3 reads TGTGCCAGCAGCGCCGGGACAGGGGCCGAGACCCAGTACTTC. Amino acid sequence: CASSAGTGAETQYF.

The V gene is TRBV9, the J gene TRBJ1-6; 8 bases are a match to TRBD1. Looked up from germline, CDR1 is SGDLS and CDR2 is YYNGEE. CDR3 length equals 15 residues. V gave up 3 bases and J gave up 7 bases; unmatched junction bases: 6. CDR3 in DNA: TGTGCCAGCAGCGCCGGACAGGGATTGAATTCACCCCTCCACTTT. Its translation: CASSAGQGLNSPLHF.

The count of this clone is one. The V gene is TRBV7-8, the J gene TRBJ1-6, with D hard to call. The CDR3 consists of 12 residues. CDR1 and CDR2 from the germline V gene are SGHVS and FQNEAQ. Trimming pared 2 bases from V and 7 bases from J, leaving 3 bases between. This CDR3 is CASSLFNSPLHF. The CDR3 nucleotides are TGTGCCAGCAGCTTATTCAATTCACCCCTCCACTTT.

This clone was seen just once. The chain joins TRBV6-1 to TRBJ2-1; 10 nucleotides agree with TRBD2. The CDR3 sequence is 16 residues long. CDR1 is MNHNS and CDR2 is SASEGT in the germline V gene. V trimming: 2 bases; J trimming: 3 bases; junction bases outside the gene matches: 4. CDR3 region: CASSERTSGLYNEQFF. Here the CDR3 DNA reads TGTGCCAGCAGTGAACGGACTAGCGGCCTCTACAATGAGCAGTTCTTC.